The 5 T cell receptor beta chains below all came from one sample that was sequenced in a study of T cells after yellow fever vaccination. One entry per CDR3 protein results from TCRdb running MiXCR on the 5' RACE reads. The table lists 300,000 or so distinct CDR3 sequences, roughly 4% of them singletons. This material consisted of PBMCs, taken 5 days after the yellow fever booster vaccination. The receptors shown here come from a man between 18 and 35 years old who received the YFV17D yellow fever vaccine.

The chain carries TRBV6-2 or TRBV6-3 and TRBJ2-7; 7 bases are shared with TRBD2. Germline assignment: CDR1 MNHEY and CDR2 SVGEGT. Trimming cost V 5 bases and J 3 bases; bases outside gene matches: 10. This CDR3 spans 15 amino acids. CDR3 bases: TGTGCCAGCAGTACCCGGAGGGGAGGGTTCTACGAGCAGTACGTC. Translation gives CASSTRRGGFYEQYV.

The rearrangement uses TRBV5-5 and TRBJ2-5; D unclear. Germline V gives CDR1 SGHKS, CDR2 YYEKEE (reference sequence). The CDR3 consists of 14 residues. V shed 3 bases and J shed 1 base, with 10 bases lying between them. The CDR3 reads CASSSTLGQETQYF. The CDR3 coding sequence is TGTGCCAGCAGCTCCACATTAGGCCAAGAGACCCAGTACTTC.

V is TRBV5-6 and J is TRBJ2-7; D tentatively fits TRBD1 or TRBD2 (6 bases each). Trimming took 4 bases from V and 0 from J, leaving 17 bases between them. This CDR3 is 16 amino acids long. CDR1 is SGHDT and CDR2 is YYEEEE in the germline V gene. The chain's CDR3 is CASSRPGAGSSYEQYV. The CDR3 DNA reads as TGTGCCAGCAGCCGACCGGGGGCAGGGAGCTCCTACGAGCAGTACGTC.

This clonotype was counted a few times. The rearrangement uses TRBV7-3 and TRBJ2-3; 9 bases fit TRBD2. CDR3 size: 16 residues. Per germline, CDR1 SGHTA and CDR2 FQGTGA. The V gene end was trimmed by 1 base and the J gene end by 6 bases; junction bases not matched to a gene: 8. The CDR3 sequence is CASSLIAGGAYDTQYF. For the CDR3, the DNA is TGTGCCAGCAGCTTAATCGCGGGGGGGGCGTATGATACGCAGTATTTT.

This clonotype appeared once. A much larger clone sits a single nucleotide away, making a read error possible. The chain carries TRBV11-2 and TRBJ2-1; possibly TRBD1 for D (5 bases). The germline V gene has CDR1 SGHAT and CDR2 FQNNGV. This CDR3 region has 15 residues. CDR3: CASSLGLQVNNEQLF. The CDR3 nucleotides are TGTGCCAGCAGCTTAGGGTTACAGGTAAACAATGAGCAGCTCTTC.